This TCR beta chain emerged from a study of shared clonotypes between healthy human individuals. This CDR3 is 13 amino acids long. Between the trimmed V and J ends, which lost 6 bases and 7 bases, there was a span of 15 bases. Germline loops: CDR1 PRHDT, CDR2 FYEKMQ (reference sequence). Naive CD8 cells lacked CD45RO, underwent positive selection for CCR7 and left out terminally differentiated effector memory CD45RA+ cells. Here immunoSEQ multiplex PCR was the method, and the copy in TCRdb shows in-frame clones only, minus some. The sample consists of about 590,000 clones, over 95% of them appearing once.

V and J are TRBV13 and TRBJ1-2; no clear D. This receptor was obtained from a woman aged 30 to 39 in good health. Specimen: naive CD8+ T cells sorted from blood. CDR3 sequence: CASRALQIPGYTF. CDR3 nucleotide sequence: TGTGCCAGCAGGGCCCTTCAAATCCCTGGCTACACCTTC.